This entry concerns a single T cell receptor (beta chain). This sample stems from a study of OX40 agonist ivuxolimab in advanced cancers. Study at large: The dose-escalation cohort had hepatocellular carcinoma, melanoma, renal cell or head and neck cancer.

The CDR3 sequence is 13 residues long. V was shortened by 6 bases and J by 1 base, with 9 bases between the two germline ends. Germline CDR1 is LNHDA and CDR2 is SQIVND (reference sequence). The assay was immunoSEQ multiplex PCR, and TCRdb's table has in-frame clones only and misses some. Among about 40,000 clones, around 87% were seen once, and the ten largest hold 2.4%. V usage is TRBV19 and J usage is TRBJ1-1, with D possibly TRBD1 on 6 matching bases. This specimen consisted of CD4+ or CD8+ T cells sorted from blood, obtained in a trial of the OX40 agonist ivuxolimab. This sequence was found in an adult with an advanced solid tumor such as melanoma, head and neck, liver or kidney cancer. The CDR3 DNA follows: TGTGCCAGTAGATGGGGACAGAACACTGAAGCTTTCTTT. The encoded protein is CASRWGQNTEAFF.